What follows are 12 T cell receptor beta chains derived from one specimen sequenced in a study of cytomegalovirus exposure and HLA in healthy donors. The primer mix had 60 Vbeta and 13 Jbeta primers. Libraries were prepared by immunoSEQ multiplex PCR; TCRdb keeps only in-frame clonotypes and omits some of them. The sample includes more than 150,000 clones, approximately 88% of them seen just once. Material for sequencing was PBMCs. The receptors derive from a boy younger than 18 in good health and CMV-seronegative.

The CDR3 sequence is CATSLQGAYEQYF. In DNA form, the CDR3 reads TGTGCCACCAGCTTACAGGGGGCCTACGAGCAGTACTTC. V and J are TRBV15 and TRBJ2-7; TRBD1 agrees at 8 bases. Trimming at V came to 5 bases and at J to 2 bases, leaving 2 bases not matched to a gene. Germline loops: CDR1 LNHNV, CDR2 YYDKDF (reference sequence). The length of the CDR3 is 13 residues.

This rearrangement joins TRBV28 to TRBJ1-2; weak D call: TRBD1 (6 bases). Trimming left V 3 bases short and J 13 bases short, with 15 bases between. This CDR3 is built from 12 residues. CDR1 is MDHEN and CDR2 is SYDVKM in the germline V gene. The DNA of the CDR3 is TGTGCCAGCAGTTTCGGGGACAAACCGAGCACCTTC. The encoded protein is CASSFGDKPSTF.

V is TRBV6-5 and J is TRBJ1-2, with 7 positions matching TRBD1. Per the germline V gene, CDR1 is MNHEY and CDR2 is SVGAGI. The CDR3 is 15 residues long. Germline trimming cut 0 bases from V and 7 bases from J; bases unmatched to any gene: 8. The CDR3 nucleotides are TGTGCCAGCAGTTACTCGATGACAGGGTACAGTGGCTACACCTTC. Translation gives CASSYSMTGYSGYTF.

The chain links TRBV6-4 to TRBJ2-1; a weak D match, TRBD2 (7 bases). V dropped 6 bases and J dropped 9 bases, with 21 bases sitting between them. The CDR3 totals 15 residues. Germline CDR1 MRHNA, CDR2 SNTAGT. The CDR3 coding sequence is TGTGCCAGCAGCGCTACGGGGGGCGGACAACGTGAGCAGTTCTTC. It encodes CASSATGGGQREQFF.

This chain uses TRBV5-1 with TRBJ2-4; 9 nucleotides line up with TRBD1. Per the germline V gene, CDR1 is SGHRS and CDR2 is YFSETQ. CDR3 size: 15 residues. V shed 4 bases, J shed 1 base, and the junction held 3 bases outside the gene matches. CDR3 DNA sequence: TGCGCCAGCAGCACGGACAGGGGCGCCAAAAACATTCAGTACTTC. Its protein is CASSTDRGAKNIQYF.

This chain uses TRBV7-2 with TRBJ1-5; 7 nucleotides match TRBD1. The junction had 16 bases not matched to a gene; V was cut back by 4 bases and J by 10 bases. Germline values: CDR1 SGHTA, CDR2 FQGNSA. This CDR3 has 16 residues. Here the CDR3 reads CASSSVGTASLRPQHF. The CDR3 DNA reads TGTGCCAGCAGCTCTGTTGGGACAGCTAGTCTTCGACCCCAGCATTTT.

V gene TRBV29-1 combines with J gene TRBJ2-2; the match to TRBD2 covers 13 bases. V lost 4 bases to trimming and J lost 4 bases; unmatched junction nucleotides: 9. The V gene's germline CDR1 is SQVTM and CDR2 ANQGSEA. This CDR3 comprises 17 residues. The CDR3 coding sequence is TGCAGCGTTGTGGGACTAGCGGGGTCGGGCGGCACCGGGGAGCTGTTTTTT. Amino acid sequence: CSVVGLAGSGGTGELFF.

The genes are TRBV19 and TRBJ2-7; D perhaps matches TRBD2 (5 bases). This CDR3 is built from 14 residues. Trimming cost V 5 bases and J 1 base, with 12 bases left between them. In germline, CDR1 is LNHDA, CDR2 SQIVND (reference sequence). CDR3: CASSLRVGSYEQYF. The CDR3 DNA reads as TGTGCCAGTAGTCTGAGGGTCGGTTCCTACGAGCAGTACTTC.

The chain joins TRBV19 to TRBJ2-7, with D tentatively TRBD2 (6 bases). Germline-derived CDR1 and CDR2 are LNHDA and SQIVND (reference sequence). The CDR3 covers 14 residues. With 1 base removed from V and 1 base from J, the gap between germline ends came to 8 bases. The CDR3 bases are TGTGCCAGTAGTATAGGGAGGGGTTCCTACGAGCAGTACTTC. Translation gives CASSIGRGSYEQYF.

The chain employs TRBV9 and TRBJ2-2; 8 bases line up with TRBD1. This CDR3 comprises 15 residues. Trimming at V came to 0 bases and at J to 8 bases, leaving 6 bases not matched to a gene. From germline, CDR1 is SGDLS and CDR2 YYNGEE. For the CDR3, the DNA is TGTGCCAGCAGCGTAGAGCCAGGGGGCGGAGGGGAGCTGTTTTTT. Translating gives CASSVEPGGGGELFF.

V usage is TRBV21-1 and J usage is TRBJ2-5; no check of the table's D call, TRBD1, against the DNA was made. TRBV21-1 is noted as a pseudogene. This CDR3 is 16 amino acids long. The CDR3 reads CASSNPPRQGMETQYF. CDR3 sequence (DNA): TGTGCCAGCAGCAATCCACCTCGCCAGGGGATGGAGACCCAGTACTTC.

This clone has a single count. V and J are TRBV27 and TRBJ1-1; D is possibly TRBD1 (6 bases). The CDR3 has 13 residues. The germline gives CDR1 MNHEY, CDR2 SMNVEV (reference sequence). The V end lost 6 bases, the J end lost 1 base, and 9 bases lay between the germline ends. CDR3 amino acids: CASSLGANTEAFF. In DNA form, the CDR3 reads TGTGCCAGCAGCCTGGGGGCGAACACTGAAGCTTTCTTT.